This T cell receptor beta chain appears in the sequencing data of a study of T cell repertoires in cytomegalovirus infection. Background on the study: Use of recently identified HLA-C-restricted and well-studied HLA-B-restricted CMV epitopes was part of the study. Points from the study as a whole: In two of eight donors, the top clonotype was HLA-C-restricted CMV-specific.

This CDR3 is 15 amino acids long. The germline gives CDR1 DFQATT, CDR2 SNEGSKA (reference sequence). Trimming at V came to 0 bases and at J to 5 bases, leaving 7 bases not matched to a gene. This clonotype is a singleton in its sample. Its antigen is unknown. TCRdb reanalysed the reads using MiXCR and keeps one entry per CDR3 protein. This sample has approximately 300,000 distinct CDR3 sequences, with 25% to 35% found just once. The sample in question was cultured PBMCs, obtained from culture after CMV antigen stimulation. The V gene is TRBV20-1, the J gene TRBJ2-4; 7 bases fit TRBD2. The sequence was collected from a human donor in good health (CMV status not recorded). Some clones in this sample may be carry-over from other donors' samples. The CDR3 nucleotides read TGCAGTGCTAGAGATCCTGGGGGGGTTCAAAACATTCAGTACTTC. Its translation: CSARDPGGVQNIQYF.